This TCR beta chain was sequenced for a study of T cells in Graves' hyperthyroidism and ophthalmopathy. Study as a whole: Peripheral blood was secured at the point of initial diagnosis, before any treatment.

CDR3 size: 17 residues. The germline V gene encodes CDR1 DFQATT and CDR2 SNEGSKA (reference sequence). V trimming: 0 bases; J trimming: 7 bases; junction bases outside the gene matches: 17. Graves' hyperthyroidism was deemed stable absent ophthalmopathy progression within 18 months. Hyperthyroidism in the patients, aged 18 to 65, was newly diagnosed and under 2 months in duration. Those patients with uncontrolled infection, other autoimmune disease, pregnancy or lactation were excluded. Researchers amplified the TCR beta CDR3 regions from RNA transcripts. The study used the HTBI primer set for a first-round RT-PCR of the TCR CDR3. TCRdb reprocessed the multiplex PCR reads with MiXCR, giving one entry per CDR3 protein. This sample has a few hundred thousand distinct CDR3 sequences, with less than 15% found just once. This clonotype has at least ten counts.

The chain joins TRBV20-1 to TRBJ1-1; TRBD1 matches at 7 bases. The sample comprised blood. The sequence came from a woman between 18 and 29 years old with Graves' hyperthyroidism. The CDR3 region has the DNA TGCAGTGCTAGAGATAGTAGAGGGGGCGCGGTCGGTGGTGAAGCTTTCTTT. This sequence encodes CSARDSRGGAVGGEAFF.